The next 25 T cell receptor beta chains were all read from a single sample in a study of vaccination and CD4 T cells after COVID-19 (dated by TCRdb to the early 2020s). The library was generated by PCR. Reads for this sample came from an Illumina iSeq 100. DNA from cultured CD4+ T cells underwent TCR sequencing with the Oncomine TCR Beta short-read assay at the Johns Hopkins FTIC core. TCRdb reran the public reads through fastp at Q25 and MiXCR, keeping productive beta chains. Rows are combined by CDR3 protein, so each entry shows the most common genes and DNA. Here the sample has under 25,000 distinct CDR3 sequences; less than 50% occur a single time. 14% of the sample is taken by the ten largest. This specimen's treatment or condition label, per the study, means: approximately 10-day PBMC culture with coronavirus spike peptide pools or control peptides (ViraFEST assay). Which antigens these TCRs recognize remains unknown.

The sequencing input was cultured CD4+ T cells from blood. The receptors shown here come from a human donor with COVID-19.

The V gene is TRBV20-1, the J gene TRBJ1-5; 10 bases are a match to TRBD1. The junction had 10 bases not matched to a gene; V was cut back by 7 bases and J by 7 bases. The CDR3 sequence is 14 residues long. Germline CDR1 DFQATT, CDR2 SNEGSKA (reference sequence). The CDR3 sequence is CSGVRGQGVQPQHF. In nucleotides, the CDR3 is TGCAGTGGGGTTCGAGGACAGGGGGTACAGCCCCAGCATTTT.

The chain carries TRBV20-1 and TRBJ2-5; no definite D call. The CDR3 sequence is 12 residues long. Trimming cost V 2 bases and J 4 bases, with 8 bases left between them. Per the germline V gene, CDR1 is DFQATT and CDR2 is SNEGSKA (reference sequence). The CDR3 here is CSARPSAETQYF. The DNA of the CDR3 is TGCAGTGCTAGACCCAGCGCAGAGACCCAGTACTTC.

This clonotype has more than one count but fewer than ten. V is TRBV6-2 or TRBV6-3 and J is TRBJ2-1; D is unclear. In germline, CDR1 is MNHEY, CDR2 SVGEGT. This CDR3 comprises 16 residues. Trimming cost V 4 bases and J 2 bases, with 15 bases left between them. The CDR3 loop reads CASSLELWSPYNEQFF. CDR3 sequence (DNA): TGTGCCAGCAGTTTGGAGTTATGGTCCCCCTACAATGAGCAGTTCTTC.

Only a few counts were recorded for this clonotype. This rearrangement joins TRBV20-1 to TRBJ1-1; 7 bases align to TRBD1. The V gene's germline CDR1 is DFQATT and CDR2 SNEGSKA (reference sequence). This CDR3 is 14 amino acids long. V shed 1 base and J 3 bases; nucleotides not matched to a gene: 5. In DNA form, the CDR3 reads TGCAGTGCTAGAGTGGGACAGTCTTACACTGAAGCTTTCTTT. Translating it yields CSARVGQSYTEAFF.

The rearrangement uses TRBV12-3 or TRBV12-4 and TRBJ1-5; 7 positions agree with TRBD1. V lost 3 bases and J lost 1; bases outside the gene matches: 3. The CDR3 is made up of 15 amino acids. CDR3 in amino acids: CASSLGQPSNQPQHF. DNA of the CDR3: TGTGCCAGCAGTTTGGGACAGCCGAGCAATCAGCCCCAGCATTTT.

The chain joins TRBV11-3 to TRBJ2-7; 7 bases agree with TRBD2. The V segment lost 4 bases and the J segment 0 bases; nucleotides outside the gene matches: 3. CDR1 is SGHNT, CDR2 YENEEA, per germline. The CDR3 has 14 residues. The CDR3 protein is CASSSGGNSYEQYF. DNA for the CDR3: TGTGCCAGCAGCTCCGGGGGGAACTCCTACGAGCAGTACTTC.

This clonotype was picked up a small number of times. The V gene is TRBV15, the J gene TRBJ2-4; no definite D call. CDR3 length: 15 amino acids. The ends were cut back, 1 base at V and 7 bases at J, with 14 bases in the middle. Germline CDR1 reads LNHNV; CDR2 reads YYDKDF (reference sequence). The CDR3 nucleotides read TGTGCCACCAGCAGAGCGTTTACGTCCGAGAACATTCAGTACTTC. Translated: CATSRAFTSENIQYF.

V usage is TRBV7-9 and J usage is TRBJ1-2; TRBD1 aligns across 11 bases. V lost 5 bases to trimming and J lost 7 bases; unmatched junction nucleotides: 9. CDR3 length: 15 residues. Germline CDR1 SEHNR, CDR2 FQNEAQ (reference sequence). The CDR3 DNA follows: TGTGCCAGCAGCCTACAAGGACAGGGGGCGATTGGCTACACCTTC. It encodes CASSLQGQGAIGYTF.

This clonotype appeared a few times. The CDR3 DNA follows: TGTGCCAGCAGCTCGCGACACTCCACTGAAGCTTTCTTT. Protein: CASSSRHSTEAFF. This chain connects TRBV7-2 to TRBJ1-1; D gene unclear. This CDR3 is 13 amino acids long. Germline V gene sequence: CDR1 SGHTA, CDR2 FQGNSA. V was clipped by 4 bases and J by 4 bases, with 10 bases between them.

The table lists this clonotype with a few counts. The chain is built from TRBV6-1 and TRBJ1-4; D gene ambiguous. Germline-derived CDR1 and CDR2 are MNHNS and SASEGT. The CDR3 spans 13 residues. V was clipped by 6 bases and J by 7 bases, with 12 bases between them. The chain's CDR3 is CASRGGGGEKLFF. Written as DNA, the CDR3 is TGTGCCAGCAGGGGAGGCGGCGGTGAAAAACTGTTTTTT.

The genes are TRBV6-1 and TRBJ1-2; possibly TRBD1 for D (5 bases). The CDR3 is made up of 15 amino acids. Germline loops: CDR1 MNHNS, CDR2 SASEGT. V gave up 0 bases and J gave up 4 bases, with 12 bases separating them. Here the CDR3 reads CASSEARELGYGYTF. DNA for the CDR3: TGTGCCAGCAGTGAAGCCAGGGAACTAGGCTATGGCTACACCTTC.

The genes are TRBV28 and TRBJ1-5, with unresolved D. There are 14 residues in the CDR3. The V end lost 6 bases, the J end lost 0 bases, and 9 bases lay between the germline ends. In germline, CDR1 is MDHEN, CDR2 SYDVKM. The CDR3 bases are TGTGCCAGCAGGAGGGCGCCTAGCAATCAGCCCCAGCATTTT. Protein product: CASRRAPSNQPQHF.

J is TRBJ2-5 and V is TRBV7-2; D is unresolved. Germline loops: CDR1 SGHTA, CDR2 FQGNSA. V was shortened by 5 bases and J by 5 bases, with 6 bases between the two germline ends. CDR3 length: 11 amino acids. The CDR3, as DNA: TGTGCCAGCAGCCTCTACGAGACCCAGTACTTC. Its protein product is CASSLYETQYF.

The genes are TRBV28 and TRBJ1-5; maybe TRBD1 (6 bases). CDR1 is MDHEN and CDR2 is SYDVKM in the germline V gene. Trimming pared 2 bases from V and 14 bases from J, leaving 13 bases between. This CDR3 region has 12 residues. The CDR3 DNA reads as TGTGCCAGCAGTTTAGGGCCGGGGGCAAAGCATTTT. Protein sequence: CASSLGPGAKHF.

The gene calls are TRBV6-5 and TRBJ2-7, with D possibly TRBD1 on 6 matching bases. Deletions cut 2 bases from V and 2 bases from J, with 10 bases between. Germline values: CDR1 MNHEY, CDR2 SVGAGI. This CDR3 comprises 14 residues. The CDR3 protein is CASSYARGPYEQYF. The CDR3 bases are TGTGCCAGCAGTTACGCCAGGGGTCCCTACGAGCAGTACTTC.

This clonotype has a handful of counts. This chain uses TRBV28 with TRBJ1-3, with a weak D call TRBD1 (5 bases). The CDR3 runs to 15 residues. V was pared by 5 bases and J by 4 bases, with 15 bases between. The germline CDR1 and CDR2 sequences are MDHEN and SYDVKM. The CDR3: CASSPPLGEGNTIYF. In nucleotides, the CDR3 is TGTGCCAGCAGTCCCCCCCTGGGGGAAGGAAACACCATATATTTT.

This clonotype was counted between two and nine times. The V and J genes are TRBV19 and TRBJ2-2; 7 nucleotides match TRBD1. V lost 6 bases, J lost 6 bases, and 7 bases stayed unmatched. The CDR3 length is 14 residues. CDR1 is LNHDA, CDR2 SQIVND, per germline (reference sequence). The CDR3 sequence is CASRGTGVAGELFF. For the CDR3, the DNA is TGTGCCAGTAGGGGCACAGGGGTGGCCGGGGAGCTGTTTTTT.

The chain recombines TRBV11-2 with TRBJ2-1; 8 bases agree with TRBD1. This CDR3 contains 19 residues. The V segment lost 4 bases and the J segment 2 bases; nucleotides outside the gene matches: 16. Per germline, CDR1 SGHAT and CDR2 FQNNGV. The CDR3 loop is CASSYLSSRTGLTYNEQFF. The CDR3 nucleotides are TGTGCCAGCAGCTACCTCTCCAGTCGGACAGGGTTGACCTACAATGAGCAGTTCTTC. The full variable domain, rest sourced from reference TRBV11-2 and TRBJ2-1, is EAGVAQSPRYKIIEKRQSVAFWCNPISGHATLYWYQQILGQGPKLLIQFQNNGVVDDSQLPKDRFSAERLKGVDSTLKIQPAKLEDSAVYLCASSYLSSRTGLTYNEQFFGPGTRLTVL.

This clonotype occurred a few times. The chain joins TRBV27 to TRBJ2-3, with 11 bases lining up with TRBD2. This CDR3 region has 16 residues. The junction had 4 bases not matched to a gene; V was cut back by 2 bases and J by 3 bases. Looked up from germline, CDR1 is MNHEY and CDR2 is SMNVEV (reference sequence). The CDR3 coding sequence is TGTGCCAGCAGTTTACGGGCTAGCGGGAGGACAGATACGCAGTATTTT. Translation gives CASSLRASGRTDTQYF.

V is TRBV15 and J is TRBJ1-2, with D unclear. V was cut by 5 bases and J by 1 base, with 29 bases left in between. CDR1 is LNHNV and CDR2 is YYDKDF in the germline V gene (reference sequence). The CDR3 runs to 20 residues. The CDR3 nucleotides read TGTGCCACCAGCTTACTCTCCGGGCCCGGCGACATCCTGGGTAACTATGGCTACACCTTC. This encodes CATSLLSGPGDILGNYGYTF.

This clonotype was seen more than once but under ten times. V is TRBV25-1 and J is TRBJ1-6, with TRBD1 matching 9 bases. V lost 6 bases to trimming and J lost 7 bases; unmatched junction nucleotides: 7. CDR1 MGHDK and CDR2 SYGVNS come from the germline V gene. CDR3 size: 15 residues. The CDR3 DNA reads as TGTGCCAGCAGCTATACCGGGACAGGGAATTCACCCCTCCACTTT. Residues: CASSYTGTGNSPLHF.

J is TRBJ1-3 and V is TRBV19; D may be TRBD1 (5 bases). V was cut by 1 base and J by 0 bases, with 13 bases left in between. The CDR3 totals 17 residues. Germline assignment: CDR1 LNHDA and CDR2 SQIVND (reference sequence). DNA of the CDR3: TGTGCCAGTAGTATAGGTCCGGGACGTAGCTCTGGAAACACCATATATTTT. It is translated as CASSIGPGRSSGNTIYF.

The rearrangement links TRBV12-3 or TRBV12-4 to TRBJ2-1, with TRBD1 as a possible D gene (5 bases). Trimming removed 3 bases at V and 2 bases at J, with 14 bases between. The CDR3 spans 16 residues. CDR3 DNA: TGTGCCAGCAGTTTTATTAGGCAGGGTGCCTACAATGAGCAGTTCTTC. Residues: CASSFIRQGAYNEQFF.

The chain recombines TRBV20-1 with TRBJ2-7, with TRBD2 identical over 11 bases. Germline CDR1 and CDR2: DFQATT and SNEGSKA (reference sequence). The CDR3 runs to 14 residues. The junction had 1 base not matched to a gene; V was cut back by 0 bases and J by 3 bases. The CDR3 DNA reads TGCAGTGCTAGAGATGGGACTAGCGGCTACGAGCAGTACTTC. It codes for CSARDGTSGYEQYF.

In this sample, this clonotype turned up once. The chain employs TRBV6-1 and TRBJ1-3; D uncertain. The length of the CDR3 is 14 residues. Per the germline V gene, CDR1 is MNHNS and CDR2 is SASEGT. V was clipped by 2 bases and J by 0 bases, with 5 bases between them. The CDR3 region is CASSEPSSGNTIYF. In DNA form, the CDR3 reads TGTGCCAGCAGTGAACCAAGCTCTGGAAACACCATATATTTT.